Following are 20 T cell receptor beta chains from one sample sequenced in a study of CD8 T cells in ankylosing spondylitis. TCRdb redid the calling of the 5' RACE reads with MiXCR, one entry per CDR3 protein. The sample carries 8,500 to 9,000 distinct CDR3 sequences, under 4% recorded once. Sequencing used blood, either unsorted or a sorted T cell fraction (not recorded which). All receptors come from a female donor with ankylosing spondylitis or in good health (not recorded which).

This clonotype ranks as medium-sized. V is TRBV9 and J is TRBJ1-3; TRBD1 is a possible D gene (6 bases). Trimming took 3 bases from V and 0 from J, leaving 10 bases between them. CDR1 and CDR2 from the germline V gene are SGDLS and YYNGEE. The CDR3 sequence is 15 residues long. CDR3 nucleotide sequence: TGTGCCAGCAGCGCCGGACAGAACTCTGGAAACACCATATATTTT. Translation: CASSAGQNSGNTIYF.

This clonotype is medium-sized (0.01 to 0.1%) in the sample. This chain connects TRBV9 to TRBJ2-7, with 10 bases that match TRBD1. The CDR3 spans 14 residues. Germline values: CDR1 SGDLS, CDR2 YYNGEE. Germline trimming cut 4 bases from V and 2 bases from J; bases unmatched to any gene: 3. The CDR3, as DNA: TGTGCCAGCAGCCACGGACAGGGGGCCTACGAGCAGTACTTC. Translating it yields CASSHGQGAYEQYF.

This clonotype was counted a few times. This chain uses TRBV9 with TRBJ2-3, with 8 bases fitting TRBD2. V lost 4 bases to trimming and J lost 0 bases; unmatched junction nucleotides: 7. This CDR3 contains 16 residues. CDR1 is SGDLS and CDR2 is YYNGEE in the germline V gene. The CDR3 loop reads CASSPQRGPSTDTQYF. The CDR3 bases are TGTGCCAGCAGCCCTCAGCGGGGGCCTAGCACAGATACGCAGTATTTT. The full variable domain, its missing parts supplied by reference TRBV9 and TRBJ2-3, is DSGVTQTPKHLITATGQRVTLRCSPRSGDLSVYWYQQSLDQGLQFLIQYYNGEERAKGNILERFSAQQFPDLHSELNLSSLELGDSALYFCASSPQRGPSTDTQYFGPGTRLTVL.

This clonotype was recorded at least ten times. The chain joins TRBV9 to TRBJ1-6; D unclear. This CDR3 region has 15 residues. The V gene lost 4 bases and the J gene lost 8 bases, with 16 bases spanning the gap. CDR1 SGDLS and CDR2 YYNGEE come from the germline V gene. The CDR3 is CASSTLQTGDSPLHF. The CDR3 nucleotides are TGTGCCAGCAGCACACTCCAGACCGGCGATTCACCCCTCCACTTT.

This clonotype was observed at least ten times. The rearrangement joins TRBV9 to TRBJ2-7; 9 nucleotides line up with TRBD2. There are 15 residues in the CDR3. Germline V CDR1 and CDR2: SGDLS, YYNGEE. J was trimmed by 4 bases and V by 0 bases; bases with no gene match: 5. CDR3 region: CASSVADSGGYEQYF. In DNA form, the CDR3 reads TGTGCCAGCAGCGTAGCAGATAGCGGGGGATACGAGCAGTACTTC. Combining the CDR3 with reference TRBV9 and TRBJ2-7 gives the whole variable domain DSGVTQTPKHLITATGQRVTLRCSPRSGDLSVYWYQQSLDQGLQFLIQYYNGEERAKGNILERFSAQQFPDLHSELNLSSLELGDSALYFCASSVADSGGYEQYFGPGTRLTVT.

This clonotype occurred many times. The chain combines TRBV9 with TRBJ1-5, with D perhaps matching TRBD1 (5 bases). CDR1 and CDR2 (germline): SGDLS, YYNGEE. The V end was cut by 3 bases, the J end by 7 bases, with 14 bases between. CDR3 length: 14 amino acids. The CDR3 sequence: CASSDGASGQPQHF. The CDR3 coding sequence is TGTGCCAGCAGCGACGGGGCCTCAGGGCAGCCCCAGCATTTT.

In its sample, this clonotype is medium-sized (0.01 to 0.1%). The J gene is TRBJ2-1, the V gene TRBV9; TRBD1 agrees at 7 bases. V lost 4 bases, J lost 1 base, and 5 bases stayed unmatched. The CDR3 runs 15 residues. Germline CDR1 SGDLS, CDR2 YYNGEE. In nucleotides, the CDR3 is TGTGCCAGCAGCCACAGGGGTCTATCCTACAATGAGCAGTTCTTC. Translated: CASSHRGLSYNEQFF.

This clonotype was counted a few times. A much larger clone sits a single nucleotide away, making a read error possible. Given the absence of the conserved phenylalanine or tryptophan at the CDR3 end, a read error is likely. The chain is built from TRBV9 and TRBJ1-1; 9 positions match TRBD1. The ends lost 4 bases at V and 4 bases at J; junction bases unmatched: 5. Germline CDR1 SGDLS, CDR2 YYNGEE. This CDR3 has 14 residues. The CDR3 nucleotides read TGTGCCAGCAGCCGGACAGGGGTTGGCACTGAAGCTTTCCTT. Translated: CASSRTGVGTEAFL.

This clonotype was counted at least ten times. The V and J genes are TRBV9 and TRBJ2-7, with a tentative D call TRBD1 (6 bases). The CDR3 length is 16 residues. V lost 0 bases and J lost 0, with 13 bases in between. Per the germline V gene, CDR1 is SGDLS and CDR2 is YYNGEE. The CDR3 bases are TGTGCCAGCAGCGTAGACCCAGGGGCCAGCTCCTACGAGCAGTACTTC. This translates into CASSVDPGASSYEQYF.

This chain connects TRBV9 to TRBJ2-2; 9 nucleotides match TRBD2. The CDR3 totals 16 residues. Per germline, CDR1 SGDLS and CDR2 YYNGEE. With V trimmed by 1 base and J by 4 bases, 5 bases remained unmatched. The CDR3 loop reads CASSVKASGVTGELFF. CDR3 coding DNA: TGTGCCAGCAGCGTAAAAGCTAGCGGGGTCACCGGGGAGCTGTTTTTT.

This clonotype was seen ten or more times. The chain links TRBV9 to TRBJ2-1; the D is unclear. CDR3 length: 11 amino acids. Trimming removed 4 bases from V and 8 bases from J, with 7 bases in between. The germline V gene has CDR1 SGDLS and CDR2 YYNGEE. Here the CDR3 DNA reads TGTGCCAGCAGCCGACGGGATGAGCAGTTCTTC. Translating gives CASSRRDEQFF. The full variable domain, completed using reference TRBV9 and TRBJ2-1, is DSGVTQTPKHLITATGQRVTLRCSPRSGDLSVYWYQQSLDQGLQFLIQYYNGEERAKGNILERFSAQQFPDLHSELNLSSLELGDSALYFCASSRRDEQFFGPGTRLTVL.

By frequency in the sample, this clonotype is medium-sized. The chain carries TRBV9 and TRBJ1-5; D uncertain. The CDR3 sequence is 15 residues long. Trimming took off 3 bases at V and 4 bases at J, with 14 bases between the two ends. Looked up from germline, CDR1 is SGDLS and CDR2 is YYNGEE. CDR3 loop: CASSAEPGVNQPQHF. As DNA, the CDR3 is TGTGCCAGCAGCGCAGAGCCAGGTGTAAATCAGCCCCAGCATTTT. Full variable domain (remainder filled in from reference TRBV9 and TRBJ1-5): DSGVTQTPKHLITATGQRVTLRCSPRSGDLSVYWYQQSLDQGLQFLIQYYNGEERAKGNILERFSAQQFPDLHSELNLSSLELGDSALYFCASSAEPGVNQPQHFGDGTRLSIL.

This clonotype was observed many times. The chain combines TRBV9 with TRBJ1-1; D ambiguous. This CDR3 region has 15 residues. Germline CDR1 is SGDLS and CDR2 is YYNGEE. V was clipped by 0 bases and J by 3 bases, with 12 bases between them. CDR3 sequence: CASSVAGVTDTEAFF. The CDR3 DNA follows: TGTGCCAGCAGCGTAGCCGGGGTTACGGACACTGAAGCTTTCTTT.

This clonotype has ten or more counts. The chain has TRBV9 and TRBJ1-3; D unclear. With 1 base removed from V and 8 bases from J, the gap between germline ends came to 22 bases. The CDR3 contains 17 residues. The germline gives CDR1 SGDLS, CDR2 YYNGEE. DNA of the CDR3: TGTGCCAGCAGCGTACCGTCCGAAAGGGCAGAGGCGGACACCATATATTTT. Its translation is CASSVPSERAEADTIYF.

This clonotype came up many times. The rearrangement uses TRBV9 and TRBJ1-1; the D gene is possibly TRBD1 (5 bases). The ends were cut back, 4 bases at V and 8 bases at J, with 18 bases in the middle. Germline CDR1 is SGDLS and CDR2 is YYNGEE. There are 14 residues in the CDR3. The CDR3 is CASSPWDGKEEAFF. Written as DNA, the CDR3 is TGTGCCAGCAGCCCCTGGGACGGGAAAGAAGAAGCTTTCTTT. Full variable domain (outside the CDR3, taken from reference TRBV9 and TRBJ1-1): DSGVTQTPKHLITATGQRVTLRCSPRSGDLSVYWYQQSLDQGLQFLIQYYNGEERAKGNILERFSAQQFPDLHSELNLSSLELGDSALYFCASSPWDGKEEAFFGQGTRLTVV.

This clonotype was recorded many times. The rearrangement links TRBV9 to TRBJ2-2; 8 bases align to TRBD1. CDR1 is SGDLS and CDR2 is YYNGEE in the germline V gene. J lost 7 bases, V lost 3 bases, and 11 bases had no gene match. CDR3 length: 16 residues. The CDR3, as DNA: TGTGCCAGCAGCGGATTTACGGACAGGGCTAACGGGGAGCTGTTTTTT. It yields the protein CASSGFTDRANGELFF.

This clonotype was detected many times. The chain has TRBV9 and TRBJ2-1; TRBD2 might be the D (6 bases). This CDR3 has 16 residues. Between the trimmed V and J ends, which lost 4 bases and 7 bases, there was a span of 21 bases. CDR1 and CDR2 from the germline V gene are SGDLS and YYNGEE. The CDR3 DNA reads TGTGCCAGCAGCCCCCGACTAGTCCCCCTAGCGAATGAGCAGTTCTTC. Amino acid sequence: CASSPRLVPLANEQFF. The variable domain in full, completed from reference TRBV9 and TRBJ2-1, reads DSGVTQTPKHLITATGQRVTLRCSPRSGDLSVYWYQQSLDQGLQFLIQYYNGEERAKGNILERFSAQQFPDLHSELNLSSLELGDSALYFCASSPRLVPLANEQFFGPGTRLTVL.

This clonotype is classed as medium-sized. The chain is built from TRBV9 and TRBJ2-2; no reliable D call. In germline, CDR1 is SGDLS, CDR2 YYNGEE. Trimming took 4 bases from V and 6 from J, leaving 10 bases between them. The CDR3 covers 13 residues. The CDR3 here is CASSPGQAGELFF. In nucleotides, the CDR3 is TGTGCCAGCAGCCCCGGCCAGGCCGGGGAGCTGTTTTTT.

This clonotype was recorded many times. The CDR3 loop reads CASSPSGGYEKLFF. The CDR3, as DNA: TGTGCCAGCAGCCCCTCGGGGGGTTATGAAAAACTGTTTTTT. The chain combines TRBV9 with TRBJ1-4; weak D call: TRBD1 (5 bases). Germline CDR1 SGDLS, CDR2 YYNGEE. V was clipped by 4 bases and J by 6 bases, with 13 bases between them. The length of the CDR3 is 14 residues. Drawing the rest from reference TRBV9 and TRBJ1-4, the complete variable domain is DSGVTQTPKHLITATGQRVTLRCSPRSGDLSVYWYQQSLDQGLQFLIQYYNGEERAKGNILERFSAQQFPDLHSELNLSSLELGDSALYFCASSPSGGYEKLFFGSGTQLSVL.

The table lists this clonotype with many counts. V and J are TRBV9 and TRBJ1-1, with D possibly matching TRBD1 (5 bases). This CDR3 region has 12 residues. Germline V gives CDR1 SGDLS, CDR2 YYNGEE. The ends were cut back, 0 bases at V and 8 bases at J, with 8 bases in the middle. The CDR3 region is CASSVGGAEAFF. The CDR3 DNA follows: TGTGCCAGCAGCGTAGGAGGGGCCGAAGCTTTCTTT.